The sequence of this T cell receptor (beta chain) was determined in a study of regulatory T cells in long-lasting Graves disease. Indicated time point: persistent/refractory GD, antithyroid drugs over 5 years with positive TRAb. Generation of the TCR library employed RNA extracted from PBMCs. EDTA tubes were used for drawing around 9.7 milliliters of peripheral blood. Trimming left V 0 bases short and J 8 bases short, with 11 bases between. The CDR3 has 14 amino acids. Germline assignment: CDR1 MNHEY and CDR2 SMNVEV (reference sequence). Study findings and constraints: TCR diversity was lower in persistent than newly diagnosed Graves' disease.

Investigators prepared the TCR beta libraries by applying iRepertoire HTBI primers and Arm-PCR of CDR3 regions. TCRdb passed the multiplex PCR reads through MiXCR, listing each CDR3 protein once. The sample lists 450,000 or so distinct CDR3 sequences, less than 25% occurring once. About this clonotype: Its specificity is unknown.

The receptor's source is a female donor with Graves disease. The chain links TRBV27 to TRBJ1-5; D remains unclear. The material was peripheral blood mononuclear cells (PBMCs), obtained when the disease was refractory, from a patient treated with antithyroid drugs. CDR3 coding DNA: TGTGCCAGCAGTTTATCAGCAGGTGCGAAGCCCCAGCATTTT. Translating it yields CASSLSAGAKPQHF.